The 5 T cell receptor beta chains presented below share a single source sample, sequenced in a study of blood T cells in healthy people across ages. Then a second PCR, running about 7 to 11 cycles, was carried out with a sample-barcoded 5' primer and a J-beta primer mix. Via MiXCR, TCRdb re-called the 5' RACE reads, giving one row per CDR3 protein. The repertoire holds some 1.6 million distinct CDR3 sequences, about 31% seen once, with about 11% in the top ten. The source material was blood. Every receptor here comes from a woman in her 30s in good health.

The chain carries TRBV20-1 and TRBJ2-7; 7 positions match TRBD2. Per the germline V gene, CDR1 is DFQATT and CDR2 is SNEGSKA (reference sequence). The CDR3 spans 14 residues. J lost 3 bases, V lost 5 bases, and 10 bases had no gene match. Here the CDR3 DNA reads TGCAGTGCTTCCGGAGGCGAGCGGGGCTACGAGCAGTACTTC. Protein product: CSASGGERGYEQYF.

The chain employs TRBV2 and TRBJ2-3; 11 positions match TRBD2. V lost 4 bases, J lost 6 bases, and 3 bases stayed unmatched. The CDR3 totals 14 residues. The V gene's germline CDR1 is SNHLY and CDR2 FYNNEI. CDR3 protein: CASSGSGRADTQYF. CDR3 bases: TGTGCCAGCAGTGGTAGCGGGAGGGCCGATACGCAGTATTTT.

This clonotype was counted once. This may come from a read error, since a much larger clone is one base off. CDR3 loop: CASSQDNLAGVYEQYF. The CDR3 DNA sequence: TGCGCCAGCAGCCAAGATAACCTAGCGGGAGTCTACGAGCAGTACTTC. The J gene is TRBJ2-7, the V gene TRBV4-1; TRBD2 aligns across 10 bases. The CDR3 runs to 16 residues. The junction had 5 bases not matched to a gene; V was cut back by 0 bases and J by 3 bases. CDR1 and CDR2 (germline): MGHRA, YSYEKL.

In this sample, this clonotype turned up a few times. The genes are TRBV4-1 and TRBJ1-1; no definite D call. Germline CDR1 is MGHRA and CDR2 is YSYEKL. CDR3 size: 12 residues. With 0 bases removed from V and 10 bases from J, the gap between germline ends came to 9 bases. CDR3 residues: CASSQEGIGAFF. CDR3 in DNA: TGCGCCAGCAGCCAAGAGGGCATAGGAGCTTTCTTT.

About this clonotype: Relative to the germline gene, one junction end is altered; a read error may explain this. The chain employs TRBV5-1 and TRBJ1-4; 8 bases line up with TRBD1. The V gene's germline CDR1 is SGHRS and CDR2 YFSETQ. The CDR3 loop spans 16 amino acids. For the CDR3, the DNA is TGCGCCAGCAGCGCGAGGGTCCAGGGGGCAAATGAACAACTGTTTTTT. Translated: CASSARVQGANEQLFF.